These 14 T cell receptor beta chains came from one sample sequenced in a study of shared clonotypes between healthy human individuals. This table comes from immunoSEQ multiplex PCR, and its TCRdb copy is limited to in-frame clones, with some not included. Of roughly 2.2 million clones in the sample, 85% to 95% were seen once. Source material: naive CD4+ T cells from PBMCs. This sample's subset: CD45RA+ positively selected. Source of these receptors: a man aged 18-30 years in good health. Some clones in this sample may be carry-over from other donors' samples.

This clone was seen a handful of times. The chain couples TRBV20-1 to TRBJ1-1; D unclear. The V gene lost 1 base and the J gene lost 9 bases, with 6 bases spanning the gap. Germline loops: CDR1 DFQATT, CDR2 SNEGSKA (reference sequence). The CDR3 is 10 residues long. CDR3 protein: CSARGIQAFF. The CDR3 DNA is TGCAGTGCTAGAGGAATCCAAGCTTTCTTT.

V gene TRBV29-1 combines with J gene TRBJ2-3; no clear D gene. The V end was cut by 4 bases, the J end by 5 bases, with 13 bases between. Germline V CDR1 and CDR2: SQVTM, ANQGSEA. This CDR3 contains 13 residues. The CDR3 protein is CSVGPLHVDTQYF. CDR3 DNA sequence: TGCAGCGTTGGGCCCCTCCACGTAGATACGCAGTATTTT.

The genes are TRBV7-9 and TRBJ2-2, with TRBD1 as a possible D gene (6 bases). The CDR3 has 15 amino acids. V lost 7 bases, J lost 1 base, and 13 bases lay in between. CDR1 is SEHNR and CDR2 is FQNEAQ in the germline V gene (reference sequence). CDR3 nucleotide sequence: TGTGCCAGCACCGGGACAACCCTGAACACCGGGGAGCTGTTTTTT. Translation: CASTGTTLNTGELFF.

The V and J genes are TRBV4-2 and TRBJ2-7; 7 nucleotides match TRBD1. V shed 2 bases and J 4 bases; nucleotides not matched to a gene: 11. The CDR3 has 16 residues. The V gene's germline CDR1 is LGHNA and CDR2 YNFKEQ. The CDR3 DNA reads as TGTGCCAGCAGCCAACTGCCGGGACAGAACAAGTACGAGCAGTACTTC. Translating gives CASSQLPGQNKYEQYF.

DNA for the CDR3: TGTGCCAGCAGCTCGACTAGCGGGGGCTACGAGCAGTACTTC. It translates to CASSSTSGGYEQYF. This chain links TRBV27 with TRBJ2-7; 12 bases are shared with TRBD2. The germline V gene encodes CDR1 MNHEY and CDR2 SMNVEV (reference sequence). V lost 6 bases to trimming and J lost 3 bases; unmatched junction nucleotides: 3. This CDR3 has 14 residues.

The chain combines TRBV5-1 with TRBJ2-7; D ambiguous. Trimming removed 3 bases from V and 5 bases from J, with 15 bases in between. Germline V gives CDR1 SGHRS, CDR2 YFSETQ. The CDR3 contains 14 residues. The chain's CDR3 is CASSYRTGPDEQYF. In DNA form, the CDR3 reads TGCGCCAGCAGCTATAGGACCGGACCGGACGAGCAGTACTTC.

The chain is built from TRBV6-5 and TRBJ1-1, with TRBD1 as a possible D gene (6 bases). Germline V lookup: CDR1 MNHEY, CDR2 SVGAGI. The CDR3 has 13 residues. V was cut by 2 bases and J by 5 bases, with 9 bases left in between. CDR3 bases: TGTGCCAGCAGTTACACAGGGATTACTGAAGCTTTCTTT. Amino acid sequence: CASSYTGITEAFF.

This clone was counted once. This chain connects TRBV7-2 to TRBJ2-3; D remains ambiguous. This CDR3 is built from 14 residues. Germline CDR1 SGHTA, CDR2 FQGNSA. The V and J ends lost 8 bases and 5 bases respectively, with 17 bases between them. In nucleotides, the CDR3 is TGTGCCAGCGTAGGGAATTTGGGTGTAGATACGCAGTATTTT. It yields the protein CASVGNLGVDTQYF.

The V and J genes are TRBV5-1 and TRBJ2-7; D is possibly TRBD1 (7 bases). With 0 bases removed from V and 7 bases from J, the gap between germline ends came to 17 bases. The CDR3 is made up of 15 amino acids. Per germline, CDR1 SGHRS and CDR2 YFSETQ. DNA of the CDR3: TGCGCCAGCAGCTTGGGGCCAGGGGGGTTCGAGGAGCAGTACTTC. Translated: CASSLGPGGFEEQYF.

The chain joins TRBV9 to TRBJ1-3; possible D gene TRBD1, 6 bases. CDR3 length: 14 amino acids. Germline CDR1 is SGDLS and CDR2 is YYNGEE. Trimming stripped 7 bases from V and 4 bases from J, with 15 bases between. CDR3 bases: TGTGCCAGCGGGAAGGGGGGTTCGGGAAACACCATATATTTT. Amino acids: CASGKGGSGNTIYF.

As regards this clone: Other DNA sequences in this specimen translate into the identical CDR3. The V and J genes are TRBV19 and TRBJ1-5; D not resolved. Germline V gene lookup returns CDR1 LNHDA and CDR2 SQIVND (reference sequence). Trimming cost V 6 bases and J 0 bases, with 9 bases left between them. The CDR3 sequence is 14 residues long. The CDR3 nucleotides are TGTGCCAGTAGGGGAGTTTATAGCAATCAGCCCCAGCATTTT. Amino acid sequence: CASRGVYSNQPQHF.

This clone was observed a single time. The chain joins TRBV6-1 to TRBJ2-1; D gene uncertain. This CDR3 comprises 11 residues. The ends were cut back, 4 bases at V and 9 bases at J, with 7 bases in the middle. From germline, CDR1 is MNHNS and CDR2 SASEGT. The CDR3, as DNA: TGTGCCAGCAGTGTCGTTTTTGAGCAGTTCTTC. Encoded protein: CASSVVFEQFF.

The gene calls are TRBV5-6 and TRBJ2-7; unclear D gene. Per the germline V gene, CDR1 is SGHDT and CDR2 is YYEEEE. The V and J ends lost 3 bases and 9 bases respectively, with 19 bases between them. The CDR3 is 14 residues long. Here the CDR3 reads CASSSGPSGRGQYF. The CDR3 DNA is TGTGCCAGCAGCTCGGGCCCCTCTGGCCGAGGGCAGTACTTC.

The table lists this clone with a count of one. Distinct nucleotide sequences in the sample also encode this CDR3. The chain is built from TRBV9 and TRBJ1-2; D possibly corresponds to TRBD1 (6 bases). Trimming took 0 bases from V and 3 from J, leaving 9 bases between them. CDR1 is SGDLS and CDR2 is YYNGEE in the germline V gene. CDR3 length: 14 amino acids. The CDR3 sequence is CASSVVAGDYGYTF. The DNA of the CDR3 is TGTGCCAGCAGCGTAGTTGCAGGGGACTATGGCTACACCTTC.